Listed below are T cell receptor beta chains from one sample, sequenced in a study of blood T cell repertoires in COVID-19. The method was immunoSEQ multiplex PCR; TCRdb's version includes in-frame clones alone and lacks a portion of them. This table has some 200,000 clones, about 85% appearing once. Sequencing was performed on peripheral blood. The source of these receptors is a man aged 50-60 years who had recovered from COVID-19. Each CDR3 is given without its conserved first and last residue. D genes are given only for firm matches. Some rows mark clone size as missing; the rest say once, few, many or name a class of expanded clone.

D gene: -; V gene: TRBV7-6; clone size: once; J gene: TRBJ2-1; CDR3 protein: ASSHNNEQF
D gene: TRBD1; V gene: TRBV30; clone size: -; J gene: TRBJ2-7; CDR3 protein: AWSSGQGGYEQY
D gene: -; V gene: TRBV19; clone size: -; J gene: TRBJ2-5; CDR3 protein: ASSTTRGKETQY
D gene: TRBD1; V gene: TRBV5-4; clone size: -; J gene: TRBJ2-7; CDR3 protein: ASRSGQGTEQY
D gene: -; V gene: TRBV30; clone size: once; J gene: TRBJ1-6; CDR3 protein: AWTDTNTYNSPLH
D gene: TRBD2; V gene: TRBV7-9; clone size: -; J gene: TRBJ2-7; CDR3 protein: ASSTGLAGVYEQY
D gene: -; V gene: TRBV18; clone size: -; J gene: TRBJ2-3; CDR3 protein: ASSPTDSMISTDTQY
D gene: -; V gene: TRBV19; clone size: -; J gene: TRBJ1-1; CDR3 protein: ASSRQELNTEAF
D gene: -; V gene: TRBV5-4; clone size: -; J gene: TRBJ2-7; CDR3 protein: ASRNRDTQSYEQY
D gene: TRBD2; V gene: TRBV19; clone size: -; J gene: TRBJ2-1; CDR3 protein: ASSTQREMSNEQF
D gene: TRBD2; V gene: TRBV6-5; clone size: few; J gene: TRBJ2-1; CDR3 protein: ASSRSGRAYNEQF
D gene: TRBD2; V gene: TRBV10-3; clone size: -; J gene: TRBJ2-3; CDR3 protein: AISVAGLAGGGDTQY
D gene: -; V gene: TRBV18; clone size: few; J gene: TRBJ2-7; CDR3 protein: ASSLKTDSYEQY
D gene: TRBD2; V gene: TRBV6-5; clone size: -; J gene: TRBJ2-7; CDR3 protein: ASSSPTSGEHEQY
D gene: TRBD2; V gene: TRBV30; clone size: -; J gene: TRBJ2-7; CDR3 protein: AWSVQASGSYEQY
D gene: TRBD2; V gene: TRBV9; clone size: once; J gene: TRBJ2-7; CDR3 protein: ASSVDLASGIYEQY
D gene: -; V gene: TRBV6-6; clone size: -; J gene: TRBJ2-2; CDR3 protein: ASSYSSTGELF
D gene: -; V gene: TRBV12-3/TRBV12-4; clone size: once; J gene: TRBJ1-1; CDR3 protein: ASSIRQTEAF
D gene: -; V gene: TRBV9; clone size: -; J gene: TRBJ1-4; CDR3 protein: ASSVAPGFQYEKLF
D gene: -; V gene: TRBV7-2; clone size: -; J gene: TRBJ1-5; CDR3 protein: ASSLASYQPQH
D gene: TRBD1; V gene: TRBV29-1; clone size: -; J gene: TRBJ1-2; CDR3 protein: SVGRTGNYGYT
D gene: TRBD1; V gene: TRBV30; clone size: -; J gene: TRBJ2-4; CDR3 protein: AWSGQGSNIQY
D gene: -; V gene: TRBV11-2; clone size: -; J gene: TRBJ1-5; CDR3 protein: ASSLGVSGQPQH
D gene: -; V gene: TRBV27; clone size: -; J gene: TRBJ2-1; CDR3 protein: ASTAAGFNEQF
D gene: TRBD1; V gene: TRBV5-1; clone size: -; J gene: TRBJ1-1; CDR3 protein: ASSLAPGQGYTEAF
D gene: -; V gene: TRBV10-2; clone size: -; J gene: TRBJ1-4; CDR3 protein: ASSEVKSFSLIGGLF
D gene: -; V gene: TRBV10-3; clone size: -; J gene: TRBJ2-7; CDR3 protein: AISESLPRARDHEQY
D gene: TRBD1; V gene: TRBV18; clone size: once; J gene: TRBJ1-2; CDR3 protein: ASSPRDSRYGYT
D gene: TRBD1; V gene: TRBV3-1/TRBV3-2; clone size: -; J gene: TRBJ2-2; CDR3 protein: ASSHPGQGALGGELF
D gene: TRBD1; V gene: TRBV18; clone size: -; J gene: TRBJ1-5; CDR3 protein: ASSRDRGNQPQH
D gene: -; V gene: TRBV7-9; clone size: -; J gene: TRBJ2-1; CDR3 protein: ASSVVQKSYNEQF
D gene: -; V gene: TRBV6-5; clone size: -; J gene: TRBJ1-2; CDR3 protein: ASRGPGGAYGYT
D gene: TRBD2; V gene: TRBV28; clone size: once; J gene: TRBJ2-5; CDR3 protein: ASSNLRAGDPNQETQY
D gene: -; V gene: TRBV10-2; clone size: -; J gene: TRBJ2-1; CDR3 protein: ASSESLFGLAYRNEQF
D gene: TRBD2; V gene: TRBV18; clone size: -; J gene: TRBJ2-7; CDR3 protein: ASSPDLAGEQY
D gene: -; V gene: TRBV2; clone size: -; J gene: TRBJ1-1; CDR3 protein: ASTRGGLRNTEAF
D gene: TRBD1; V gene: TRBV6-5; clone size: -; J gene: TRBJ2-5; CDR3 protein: ASRDRGLSETQY
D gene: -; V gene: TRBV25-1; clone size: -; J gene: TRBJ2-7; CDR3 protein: ASSSGLVYEQY
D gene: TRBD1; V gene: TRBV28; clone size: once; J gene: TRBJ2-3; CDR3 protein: ASSTPGTGHTDTQY
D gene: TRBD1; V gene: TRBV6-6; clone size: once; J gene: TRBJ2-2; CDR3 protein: ASSYDRGRTGELF
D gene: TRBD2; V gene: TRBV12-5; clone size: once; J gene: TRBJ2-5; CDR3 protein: ASAGLAGVWETQY
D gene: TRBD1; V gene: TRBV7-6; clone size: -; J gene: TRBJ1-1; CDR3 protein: ASSLGTGVMNTEAF
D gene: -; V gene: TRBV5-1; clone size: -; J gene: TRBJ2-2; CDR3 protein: ASSLGRGNTGELF
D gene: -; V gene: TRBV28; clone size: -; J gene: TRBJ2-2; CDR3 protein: ASRDINTGELF
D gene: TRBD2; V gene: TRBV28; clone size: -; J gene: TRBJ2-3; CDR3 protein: ASSSYGLAASTDTQY